Below, one TCR beta chain is given with its context. This entry is derived from a study of blood T cell repertoires in COVID-19. Study overall: There were acute and convalescent COVID-19 samples, and they came from the United States, Italy and Spain. T cells, B-cell-depleted T cells, or PBMCs supplied cDNA or gDNA.

Germline CDR1 reads SGHTA; CDR2 reads FQGTGA. The CDR3 sequence is 13 residues long. Trimming took off 0 bases at V and 10 bases at J, with 10 bases between the two ends. As processed by the authors: Reference gene primers were amplified, and this amplification served to estimate nucleated cell counts. Sequencing was performed with immunoSEQ multiplex PCR; in TCRdb, only in-frame clones are kept and a portion is missing. That table gives V, J and clone size, and the DNA gave D and trimming. The sample lists more than 250,000 clones, roughly 91% occurring once. The chain recombines TRBV7-3 with TRBJ2-1, with D tentatively TRBD2 (5 bases). This clonotype was sampled from a man aged 45-65 years with active or convalescent COVID-19. Sequenced: peripheral blood. CDR3 sequence: CASSLTQSGEQFF. Written as DNA, the CDR3 is TGTGCCAGCAGCTTAACTCAGAGCGGAGAGCAGTTCTTC.